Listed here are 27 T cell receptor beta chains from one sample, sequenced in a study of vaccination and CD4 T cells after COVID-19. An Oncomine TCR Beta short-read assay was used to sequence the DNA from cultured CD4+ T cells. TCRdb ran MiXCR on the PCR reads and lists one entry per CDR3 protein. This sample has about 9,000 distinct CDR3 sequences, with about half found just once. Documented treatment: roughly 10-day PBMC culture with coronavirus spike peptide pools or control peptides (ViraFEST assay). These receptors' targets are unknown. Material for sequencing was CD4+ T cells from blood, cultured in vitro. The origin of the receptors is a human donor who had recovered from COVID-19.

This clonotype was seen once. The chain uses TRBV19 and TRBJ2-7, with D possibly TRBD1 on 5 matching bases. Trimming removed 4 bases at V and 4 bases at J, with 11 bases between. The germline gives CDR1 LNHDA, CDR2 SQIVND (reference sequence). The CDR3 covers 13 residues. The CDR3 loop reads CASSTTGEYEQYF. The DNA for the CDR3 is TGTGCCAGTAGTACTACAGGAGAATACGAGCAGTACTTC.

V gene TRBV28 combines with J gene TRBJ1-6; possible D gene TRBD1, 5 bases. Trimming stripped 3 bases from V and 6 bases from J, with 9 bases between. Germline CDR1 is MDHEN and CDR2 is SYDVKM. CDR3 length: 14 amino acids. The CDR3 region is CASSLVQGNSPLHF. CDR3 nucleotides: TGTGCCAGCAGTTTGGTTCAGGGTAATTCACCCCTCCACTTT.

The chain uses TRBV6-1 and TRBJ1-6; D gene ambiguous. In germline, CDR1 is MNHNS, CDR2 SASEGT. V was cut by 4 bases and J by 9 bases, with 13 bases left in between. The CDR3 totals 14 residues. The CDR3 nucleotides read TGTGCCAGCAGTGGAACCCGAGACGGTTCACCCCTCCACTTT. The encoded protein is CASSGTRDGSPLHF.

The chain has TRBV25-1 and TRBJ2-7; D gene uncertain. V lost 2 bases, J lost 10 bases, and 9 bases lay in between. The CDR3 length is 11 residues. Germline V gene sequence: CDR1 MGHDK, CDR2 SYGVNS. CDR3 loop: CASSEPGLQYF. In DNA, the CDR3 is TGTGCCAGCAGTGAACCTGGGTTACAGTACTTC.

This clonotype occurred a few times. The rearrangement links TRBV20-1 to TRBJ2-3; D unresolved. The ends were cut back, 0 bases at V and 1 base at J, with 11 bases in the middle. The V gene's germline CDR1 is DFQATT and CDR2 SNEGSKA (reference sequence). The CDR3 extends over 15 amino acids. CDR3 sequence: CSARDSRQGTDTQYF. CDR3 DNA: TGCAGTGCTAGAGATTCCCGGCAGGGCACAGATACGCAGTATTTT.

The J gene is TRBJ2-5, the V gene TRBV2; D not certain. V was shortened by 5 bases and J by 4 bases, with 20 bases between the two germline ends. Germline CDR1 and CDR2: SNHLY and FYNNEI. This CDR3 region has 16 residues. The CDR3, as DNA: TGTGCCAGCAGTCAATACAAGGACCCGGTCCTAGAGACCCAGTACTTC. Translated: CASSQYKDPVLETQYF.

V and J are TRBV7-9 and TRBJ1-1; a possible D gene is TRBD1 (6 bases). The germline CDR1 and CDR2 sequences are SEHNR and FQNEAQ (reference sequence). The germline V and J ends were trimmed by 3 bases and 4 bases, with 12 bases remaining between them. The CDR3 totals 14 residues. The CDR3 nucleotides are TGTGCCAGCAGCTTCGAGGGGGTTGGCACTGAAGCTTTCTTT. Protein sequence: CASSFEGVGTEAFF. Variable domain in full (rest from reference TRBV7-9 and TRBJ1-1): DTGVSQNPRHKITKRGQNVTFRCDPISEHNRLYWYRQTLGQGPEFLTYFQNEAQLEKSRLLSDRFSAERPKGSFSTLEIQRTEQGDSAMYLCASSFEGVGTEAFFGQGTRLTVV.

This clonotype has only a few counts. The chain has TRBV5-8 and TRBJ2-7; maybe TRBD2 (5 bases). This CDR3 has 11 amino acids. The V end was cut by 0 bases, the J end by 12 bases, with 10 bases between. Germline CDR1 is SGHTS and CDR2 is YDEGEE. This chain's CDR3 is CASSLVGVVYF. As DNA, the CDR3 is TGTGCCAGCAGCTTGGTCGGGGTTGTGTACTTC.

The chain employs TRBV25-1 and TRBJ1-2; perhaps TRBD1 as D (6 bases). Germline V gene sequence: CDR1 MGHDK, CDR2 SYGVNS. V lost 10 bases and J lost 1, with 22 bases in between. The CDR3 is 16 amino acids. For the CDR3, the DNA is TGTGCCACCCGACCCCCGTCGACAGGATATAACTATGGCTACACCTTC. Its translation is CATRPPSTGYNYGYTF.

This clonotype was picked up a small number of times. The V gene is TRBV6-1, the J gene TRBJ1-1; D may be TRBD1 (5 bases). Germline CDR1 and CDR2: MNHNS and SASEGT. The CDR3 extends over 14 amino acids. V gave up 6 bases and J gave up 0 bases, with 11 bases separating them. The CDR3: CASRRDGLNTEAFF. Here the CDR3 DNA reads TGTGCCAGCAGGCGGGACGGATTGAACACTGAAGCTTTCTTT.

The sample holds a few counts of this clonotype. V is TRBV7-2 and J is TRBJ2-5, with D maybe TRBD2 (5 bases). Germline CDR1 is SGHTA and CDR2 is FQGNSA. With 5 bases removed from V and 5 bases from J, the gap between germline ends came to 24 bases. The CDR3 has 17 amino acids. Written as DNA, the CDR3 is TGTGCCAGCAGCCCGAGAGCCAGCGGCTCCCCGCGGGAGACCCAGTACTTC. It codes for CASSPRASGSPRETQYF.

CDR3 residues: CASSLSPVQGDYGYTF. CDR3 sequence (DNA): TGTGCCAGCAGCTTATCTCCTGTTCAGGGAGATTATGGCTACACCTTC. This chain links TRBV7-2 with TRBJ1-2; possible D gene TRBD1, 5 bases. V lost 2 bases to trimming and J lost 5 bases, with 18 bases between them. From germline, CDR1 is SGHTA and CDR2 FQGNSA. CDR3 length: 16 amino acids.

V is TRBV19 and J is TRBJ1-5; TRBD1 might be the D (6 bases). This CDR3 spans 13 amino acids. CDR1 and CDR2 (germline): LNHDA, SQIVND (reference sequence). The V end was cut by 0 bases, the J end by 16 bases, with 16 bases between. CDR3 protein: CASSIDRDTPRHF. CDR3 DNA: TGTGCCAGTAGTATAGATCGGGACACCCCTCGACATTTT.

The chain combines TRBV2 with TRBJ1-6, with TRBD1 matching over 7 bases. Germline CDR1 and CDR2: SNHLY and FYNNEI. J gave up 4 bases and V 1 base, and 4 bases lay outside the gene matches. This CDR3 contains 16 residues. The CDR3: CASSEGGQRYNSPLHF. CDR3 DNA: TGTGCCAGCAGTGAAGGGGGACAGCGTTATAATTCACCCCTCCACTTT. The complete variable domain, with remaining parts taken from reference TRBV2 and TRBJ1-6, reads EPEVTQTPSHQVTQMGQEVILRCVPISNHLYFYWYRQILGQKVEFLVSFYNNEISEKSEIFDDQFSVERPDGSNFTLKIRSTKLEDSAMYFCASSEGGQRYNSPLHFGNGTRLTVT.

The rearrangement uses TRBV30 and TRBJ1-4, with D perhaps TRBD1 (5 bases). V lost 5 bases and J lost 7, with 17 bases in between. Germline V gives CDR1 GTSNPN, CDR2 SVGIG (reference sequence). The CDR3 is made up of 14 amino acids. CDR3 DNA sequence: TGTGCCTGGGCCTACGTGGGGCTGGGTGAAAAACTGTTTTTT. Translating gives CAWAYVGLGEKLFF.

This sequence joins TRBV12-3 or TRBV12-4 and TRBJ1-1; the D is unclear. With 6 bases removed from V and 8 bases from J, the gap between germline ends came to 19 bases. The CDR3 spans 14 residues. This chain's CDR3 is CASSGAGRREEAFF. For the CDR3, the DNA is TGTGCCAGCAGCGGCGCTGGCAGGCGGGAAGAAGCTTTCTTT.

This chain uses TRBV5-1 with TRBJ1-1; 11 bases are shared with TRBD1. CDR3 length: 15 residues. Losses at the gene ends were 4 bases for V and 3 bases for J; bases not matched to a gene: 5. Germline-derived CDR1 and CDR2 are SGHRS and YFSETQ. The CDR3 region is CASSTGQGADTEAFF. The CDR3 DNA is TGCGCCAGCAGCACAGGACAGGGGGCGGACACTGAAGCTTTCTTT.

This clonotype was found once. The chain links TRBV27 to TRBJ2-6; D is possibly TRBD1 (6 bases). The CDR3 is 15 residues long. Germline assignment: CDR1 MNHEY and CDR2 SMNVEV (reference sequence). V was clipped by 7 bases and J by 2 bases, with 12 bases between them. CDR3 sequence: CASTAQGAGANVLTF. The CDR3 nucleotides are TGTGCCAGCACCGCACAGGGCGCTGGGGCCAACGTCCTGACTTTC.

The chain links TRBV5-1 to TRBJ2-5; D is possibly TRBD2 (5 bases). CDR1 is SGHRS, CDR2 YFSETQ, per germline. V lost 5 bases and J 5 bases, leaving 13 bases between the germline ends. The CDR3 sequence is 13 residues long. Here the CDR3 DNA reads TGCGCCAGCAGAACCTTTCCGGGGGAGACCCAGTACTTC. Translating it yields CASRTFPGETQYF.

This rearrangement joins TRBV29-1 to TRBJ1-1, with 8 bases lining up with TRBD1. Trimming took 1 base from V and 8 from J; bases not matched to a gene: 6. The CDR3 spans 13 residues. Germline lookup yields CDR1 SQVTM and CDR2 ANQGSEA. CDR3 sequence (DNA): TGCAGCGTTGAAGGGACAGGGCGTATCGAAGCTTTCTTT. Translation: CSVEGTGRIEAFF. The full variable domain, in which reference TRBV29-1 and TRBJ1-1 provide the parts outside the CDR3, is SAVISQKPSRDICQRGTSLTIQCQVDSQVTMMFWYRQQPGQSLTLIATANQGSEATYESGFVIDKFPISRPNLTFSTLTVSNMSPEDSSIYLCSVEGTGRIEAFFGQGTRLTVV.

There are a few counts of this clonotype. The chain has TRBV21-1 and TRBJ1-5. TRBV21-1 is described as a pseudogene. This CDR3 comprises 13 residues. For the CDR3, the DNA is TGTGCCAGCAGCAAAGCGGCGAATCAGCCCCAGCATTTT. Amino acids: CASSKAANQPQHF.

CDR3 coding DNA: TGTGCCAGCAGCTGGGGGACGGGACCAAATTCACCCCTCCACTTT. This encodes CASSWGTGPNSPLHF. The J gene is TRBJ1-6, the V gene TRBV7-2; possible D gene TRBD1, 5 bases. This CDR3 spans 15 amino acids. Germline assignment: CDR1 SGHTA and CDR2 FQGNSA. The ends were cut back, 4 bases at V and 7 bases at J, with 14 bases in the middle. Full variable domain (outside the CDR3, taken from reference TRBV7-2 and TRBJ1-6): GAGVSQSPSNKVTEKGKDVELRCDPISGHTALYWYRQSLGQGLEFLIYFQGNSAPDKSGLPSDRFSAERTGGSVSTLTIQRTQQEDSAVYLCASSWGTGPNSPLHFGNGTRLTVT.

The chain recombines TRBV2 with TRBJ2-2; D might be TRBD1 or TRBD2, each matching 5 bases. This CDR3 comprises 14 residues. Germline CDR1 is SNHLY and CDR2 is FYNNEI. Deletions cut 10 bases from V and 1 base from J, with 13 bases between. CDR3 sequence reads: CAKGPPGNTGELFF. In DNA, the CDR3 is TGTGCCAAGGGACCGCCAGGGAACACCGGGGAGCTGTTTTTT.

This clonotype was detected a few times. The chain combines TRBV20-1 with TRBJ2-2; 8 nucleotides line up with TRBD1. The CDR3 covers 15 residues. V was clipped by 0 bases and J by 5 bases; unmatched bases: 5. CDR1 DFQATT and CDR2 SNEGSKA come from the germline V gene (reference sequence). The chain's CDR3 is CSARDQDRATGELFF. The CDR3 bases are TGCAGTGCTAGAGATCAGGACAGGGCGACCGGGGAGCTGTTTTTT.

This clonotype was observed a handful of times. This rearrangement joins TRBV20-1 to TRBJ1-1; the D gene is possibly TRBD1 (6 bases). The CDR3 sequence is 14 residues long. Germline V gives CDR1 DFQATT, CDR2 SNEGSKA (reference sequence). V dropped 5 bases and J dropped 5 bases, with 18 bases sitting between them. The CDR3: CSAEQPSTGTEAFF. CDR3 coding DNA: TGCAGTGCTGAACAACCCTCAACAGGGACTGAAGCTTTCTTT.

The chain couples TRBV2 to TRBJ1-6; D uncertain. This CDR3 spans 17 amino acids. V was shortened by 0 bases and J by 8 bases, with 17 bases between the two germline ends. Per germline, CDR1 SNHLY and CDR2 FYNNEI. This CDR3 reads CASSEAREGKVDSPLHF. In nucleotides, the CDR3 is TGTGCCAGCAGTGAAGCGAGGGAGGGAAAGGTGGATTCACCCCTCCACTTT.

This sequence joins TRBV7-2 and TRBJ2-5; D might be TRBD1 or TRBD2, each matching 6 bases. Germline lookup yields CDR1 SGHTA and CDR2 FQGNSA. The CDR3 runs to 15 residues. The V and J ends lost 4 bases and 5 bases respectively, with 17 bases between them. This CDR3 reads CASSSGTRGRETQYF. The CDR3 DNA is TGTGCCAGCAGCTCGGGGACACGGGGGCGGGAGACCCAGTACTTC.